This TCR beta chain was obtained from a study of Ad26.COV2.S vaccination and SARS-CoV-2 variants (dated by TCRdb to the early 2020s). Background for the entire study: Donors in the vaccine arm were drawn from COV1001, a phase I-IIa trial of Ad26.COV2.S in healthy adults that was multicentre, randomized, double-blind and placebo-controlled. Participants in the trial were split at random into five groups of five each, receiving low-dose or high-dose Ad26.COV2.S once or twice, or else placebo on both occasions. Dosing of Ad26.COV2.S was intramuscular, at either 5x10^10 or 1x10^11 viral particles, delivered as one shot or as two shots spaced 56 days apart. A total of approximately 30 samples were included in the TCR-sequenced set, comprising approximately 20 Ad26.COV2.S vaccine recipients, 5 placebo recipients and 8 SARS-CoV-2 convalescent individuals. Sequencing of the TCRbeta repertoire served to evaluate the specificity and breadth of SARS-CoV-2-reactive T cell receptors following Ad26.COV2.S vaccination. Throughout the experiments and outcome assessment, investigators stayed blinded to trial group allocation.

What the research found in general, with its limitations: The study was not powered for comparison of responses between vaccine doses or regimens. After vaccination, spike-specific CD8+ and CD4+ T cell responses were reported to show substantial breadth. Higher spike-specific TCR breadth was observed in Ad26.COV2.S recipients than in placebo recipients (P = 0.0014). Vaccine and placebo recipients had comparable non-spike TCR breadth, which fits with the vaccine containing only spike. The authors noted that the TCR breadth and depth analyses may have underestimated total T cell responses.

The immunoSEQ Assay was the method used to sequence TCRbeta CDR3 regions. After extraction, genomic DNA underwent amplification by bias-controlled multiplex PCR, followed by high-throughput sequencing. Regarding the original processing steps: To quantify the absolute abundance of every unique TCRbeta CDR3 region, sequences were collapsed and filtered. T cell fraction was estimated by normalizing TCRbeta template counts to usable DNA, which was measured by amplifying reference genes present in all nucleated cells. Repertoire TCRs were annotated as SARS-CoV-2-specific when V gene, CDR3 amino acid sequence and J gene were exactly matched to a known reactive TCR set. The reference SARS-CoV-2 TCR set came from MIRA and was filtered for enrichment in COVID-19-positive ImmuneCODE repertoires, removing public or cross-reactive TCRs. Based on the MIRA antigens, annotated TCRs were further analysed at the level of specific ORF or position within ORF. Breadth was defined as annotated unique rearrangements over total unique productive rearrangements; depth was the summed frequency of those rearrangements. Two-sided Wilcoxon rank-sum tests were used to compare TCR breadth between groups. TCRdb re-hosts the immuneACCESS table, in-frame sequences only. Its copies lack some clones; in the studies checked, an unresolved V gene accounts for under half of them, and the cause for the rest is not known. From that table come the V and J calls and clone size; the DNA was used to work out D and trimming. The sample table holds hundreds of thousands of clones, of which approximately 89% were seen once. The top ten clones comprise roughly 3.5% of the sample.

V loses 0 bases of germline sequence and J loses 9 bases, and the interval between the two ends is 10 bases. From the cysteine up to the phenylalanine, the CDR3 has a length of 13 residues. Here the CDR3 DNA is all that survives: 39 bases in frame from base 1. CDR1 and CDR2, per the germline V gene, are SGHRS and YFSETQ. Comments on this clone: There is no known antigen for this receptor. No qualities accompany the bases; no much larger clone lies one base away.

The intended sense of this specimen's treatment or condition label: about 20 received Ad26.COV2.S at low or high dose, single or two shots; 5 received placebo; per-sample allocation not given. Repertoires of vaccine and placebo recipients were sequenced from samples collected on day 63 after the first injection. Cohort 1b enrolled 25 adults aged 18-55 years at a single site in Boston, USA, between 29 July and 7 August 2020. As a vaccine, Ad26.COV2.S was a replication-incompetent adenovirus type 26 vector that expressed a prefusion-stabilized SARS-CoV-2 spike protein derived from the original Wuhan strain.

This clonotype was sampled from a person aged 18 to 59 who received the Ad26.COV2.S COVID-19 vaccine or a placebo. The sequence links TRBV5-1 to TRBJ2-1; the D gene lacks a confident call. The specimen was peripheral blood, collected in a trial of Ad26.COV2.S vaccine versus placebo. The nucleotide sequence reads as follows: TGCGCCAGCAGCTTGGAGTCGCCTAGTGAGCAGTTCTTC. The translation is CASSLESPSEQFF. Here the CDR3 is joined to the reference TRBV5-1 and TRBJ2-1 genes, and the full variable domain is: KAGVTQTPRYLIKTRGQQVTLSCSPISGHRSVSWYQQTPGQGLQFLFEYFSETQRNKGNFPGRFSGRQFSNSRSEMNVSTLELGDSALYLCASSLESPSEQFFGPGTRLTVL.